This T cell receptor (beta chain) stems from a study of blood T cells in healthy people across ages. A second about 7 to 11 cycle PCR used barcoded and J-beta primers. Every cDNA molecule carried a tag from a template-switch adaptor bearing 12 random nucleotides. TCRdb processed the 5' RACE reads anew with MiXCR; each CDR3 protein has one entry. The data show over 600,000 distinct CDR3 sequences, around 41% seen once. V lost 0 bases, J lost 8 bases, and 10 bases stayed unmatched. Germline CDR1 reads SGHRS; CDR2 reads YFSETQ. CDR3 size: 16 residues. Collection of around 10 milliliters of peripheral blood was performed for each donor. The study, taken as a whole, reports: CMV status of donors was unknown, possibly confounding expanded clonotype changes. From one million sequenced T cells, diversity estimates were lower bounds.

A word on this clonotype: Its antigen is as yet unknown.

Sample: blood. This TCR came from a man aged 80 or over in good health. This chain links TRBV5-1 with TRBJ2-1, with 8 nucleotides matching TRBD2. CDR3 sequence reads: CASSLVRKGLGDEQFF. The CDR3, as DNA: TGCGCCAGCAGCTTGGTGCGGAAGGGACTAGGGGATGAGCAGTTCTTC.